Below, 16 T cell receptor beta chains from the same sample are listed, as sequenced in a study of T cell responses to AZD1222 COVID-19 vaccine. Using immunoSEQ multiplex PCR, the repertoire was profiled, and TCRdb retains in-frame clones only, with some absent. The table lists roughly 200,000 clones, about 89% of them singletons. This sample comprised peripheral blood, obtained 28 days after the second AZD1222 dose. Receptors originate from an adult who received the AZD1222 COVID-19 vaccine.

The genes are TRBV18 and TRBJ2-1, with D perhaps TRBD2 (6 bases). Germline V gene lookup returns CDR1 KGHSH and CDR2 LQKENI. Between the trimmed V and J ends, which lost 8 bases and 8 bases, there was a span of 19 bases. The length of the CDR3 is 14 residues. The CDR3 here is CASRGGGNSYEQFF. CDR3 DNA: TGTGCCAGCCGGGGCGGCGGGAATTCATATGAGCAGTTCTTC.

This chain uses TRBV4-3 with TRBJ1-2; 7 nucleotides match TRBD1. V shed 1 base and J 5 bases; nucleotides not matched to a gene: 13. The V gene's germline CDR1 is LGHNA and CDR2 YSLEER. The CDR3 contains 17 residues. The CDR3 bases are TGCGCCAGCAGCCAAGGGTTAGGACAGGAGGTGGGATATGGCTACACCTTC. Amino acid sequence: CASSQGLGQEVGYGYTF.

This sequence joins TRBV15 and TRBJ2-5; D gene ambiguous. CDR1 is LNHNV and CDR2 is YYDKDF in the germline V gene (reference sequence). The ends were cut back, 7 bases at V and 3 bases at J, with 15 bases in the middle. The CDR3 covers 14 residues. DNA of the CDR3: TGTGCCACCACCACGAGCCTGACTGAAGAGACCCAGTACTTC. Translation: CATTTSLTEETQYF.

The chain has TRBV19 and TRBJ2-2, with 9 bases identical to TRBD1. The CDR3 extends over 15 amino acids. V dropped 6 bases and J dropped 4; count of bases not matched to a gene: 6. Germline-derived CDR1 and CDR2 are LNHDA and SQIVND (reference sequence). The DNA for the CDR3 is TGTGCCAGTAGGATGACAGGGGGGACCACCGGGGAGCTGTTTTTT. Translation: CASRMTGGTTGELFF.

CDR3 sequence (DNA): TGTGCCAGCAGCTCCTTAGGGACAGGGGAGAGGTACACCTTC. The encoded protein is CASSSLGTGERYTF. The rearrangement joins TRBV7-9 to TRBJ1-2; 10 positions agree with TRBD1. The V gene's germline CDR1 is SEHNR and CDR2 FQNEAQ (reference sequence). This CDR3 region has 14 residues. The junction had 10 bases not matched to a gene; V was cut back by 4 bases and J by 11 bases.

The CDR3 loop is CASSSDRAVRGGQYF. CDR3 nucleotides: TGTGCCAGCTCATCAGACAGGGCTGTCCGCGGGGGGCAGTATTTT. V is TRBV18 and J is TRBJ2-3; D assignment may be TRBD1 or TRBD2 (7 bases each). The V end lost 5 bases, the J end lost 11 bases, and 23 bases lay between the germline ends. This CDR3 has 15 residues. Germline CDR1 is KGHSH and CDR2 is LQKENI.

V and J are TRBV3-1 (or the pseudogene TRBV3-2) and TRBJ2-5; D uncertain. V was pared by 0 bases and J by 5 bases, with 13 bases between. The CDR3 runs 15 residues. The germline V gene encodes CDR1 LGHDT and CDR2 YNNKEL (reference sequence). CDR3 sequence reads: CASSQDRVVGETQYF. For the CDR3, the DNA is TGTGCCAGCAGCCAAGATCGGGTAGTTGGGGAGACCCAGTACTTC.

This clone appeared a few times. This sequence joins TRBV19 and TRBJ2-2, with TRBD1 identical over 9 bases. The CDR3 loop spans 14 amino acids. V shed 5 bases, J shed 5 bases, and the junction held 3 bases outside the gene matches. Germline CDR1 is LNHDA and CDR2 is SQIVND (reference sequence). The CDR3 is CASSGTGWTGELFF. The CDR3 DNA reads as TGTGCCAGTAGTGGGACAGGGTGGACCGGGGAGCTGTTTTTT.

This sequence joins TRBV4-3 and TRBJ1-3; 11 positions match TRBD1. The CDR3 loop spans 16 amino acids. Germline CDR1 and CDR2: LGHNA and YSLEER. V lost 4 bases and J lost 3; bases outside the gene matches: 5. Written as DNA, the CDR3 is TGCGCCAGCAGCCCCGGACAGGGGGCGGTTGGAAACACCATATATTTT. The encoded protein is CASSPGQGAVGNTIYF.

This clone was counted only a few times. The junction departs from the called germline gene at one end, perhaps through a read error. The J gene is TRBJ2-5, the V gene TRBV4-1; D remains ambiguous. The CDR3 sequence is 13 residues long. Germline V gives CDR1 MGHRA, CDR2 YSYEKL. The CDR3 sequence is CASSQDDGERRNF. The CDR3 bases are TGCGCCAGCAGCCAAGATGACGGAGAACGCCGGAACTTC.

Comment on this clone: Other DNA variants within this sample encode the same CDR3. The chain is built from TRBV5-1 and TRBJ1-3; D possibly corresponds to TRBD1 (6 bases). Germline CDR1 reads SGHRS; CDR2 reads YFSETQ. V lost 2 bases to trimming and J lost 0 bases, with 6 bases between them. The CDR3 extends over 14 amino acids. The DNA of the CDR3 is TGCGCCAGCAGCTTAGGGGGCTCTGGAAACACCATATATTTT. Protein sequence: CASSLGGSGNTIYF.

The CDR3 spells CASSLTGGSSYNEQFF. The CDR3, as DNA: TGTGCCAGCAGCTTAACCGGCGGGAGCTCCTACAATGAGCAGTTCTTC. The chain is built from TRBV7-3 and TRBJ2-1, with 7 positions matching TRBD2. CDR1 SGHTA and CDR2 FQGTGA come from the germline V gene. The CDR3 covers 16 residues. Trimming took 0 bases from V and 0 from J; bases not matched to a gene: 2.

The V call is TRBV7-3, the J call TRBJ2-7, with a tentative D call TRBD1 (6 bases). CDR3 length: 14 residues. Trimming took 5 bases from V and 4 from J, leaving 15 bases between them. CDR1 is SGHTA and CDR2 is FQGTGA in the germline V gene. CDR3 bases: TGTGCCAGCAGCCTCCACTCGACAGGTTACGAGCAGTACTTC. Protein product: CASSLHSTGYEQYF.

This clone has just one count. The CDR3 here is CASSLGQGGNYGYTF. CDR3 DNA sequence: TGTGCCAGCAGCTTGGGACAGGGCGGGAACTATGGCTACACCTTC. The chain employs TRBV5-4 and TRBJ1-2; TRBD1 aligns across 7 bases. The germline V gene has CDR1 SGHNT and CDR2 YYREEE (reference sequence). The ends lost 0 bases at V and 2 bases at J; junction bases unmatched: 4. The CDR3 loop spans 15 amino acids.

The V gene is TRBV3-1 (or the pseudogene TRBV3-2), the J gene TRBJ1-1; D might be TRBD1 (5 bases). The V gene lost 4 bases and the J gene lost 0 bases, with 12 bases spanning the gap. CDR3 size: 15 residues. The V gene's germline CDR1 is LGHDT and CDR2 YNNKEL (reference sequence). The CDR3 reads CASSRQWVLNTEAFF. The CDR3, as DNA: TGTGCCAGCAGCCGACAGTGGGTCCTGAACACTGAAGCTTTCTTT.

This rearrangement joins TRBV10-2 to TRBJ1-2; no reliable D call. Germline V gene sequence: CDR1 WSHSY, CDR2 SAAADI. Trimming cost V 0 bases and J 4 bases, with 6 bases left between them. The CDR3 is 13 residues long. Here the CDR3 reads CASSESEIYGYTF. In DNA, the CDR3 is TGCGCCAGCAGTGAGTCTGAGATCTATGGCTACACCTTC.